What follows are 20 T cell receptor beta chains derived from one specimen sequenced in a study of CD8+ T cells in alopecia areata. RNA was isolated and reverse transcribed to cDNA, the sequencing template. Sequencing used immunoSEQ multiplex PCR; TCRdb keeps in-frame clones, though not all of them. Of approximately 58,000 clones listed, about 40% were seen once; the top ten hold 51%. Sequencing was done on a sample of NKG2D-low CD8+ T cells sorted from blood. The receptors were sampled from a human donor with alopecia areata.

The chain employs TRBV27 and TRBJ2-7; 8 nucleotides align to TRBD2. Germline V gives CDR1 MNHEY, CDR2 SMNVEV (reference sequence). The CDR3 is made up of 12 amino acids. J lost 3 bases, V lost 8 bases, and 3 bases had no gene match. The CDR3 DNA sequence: TGTGCCAGCCGCGGGACTAGCTACGAGCAGTACTTC. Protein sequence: CASRGTSYEQYF.

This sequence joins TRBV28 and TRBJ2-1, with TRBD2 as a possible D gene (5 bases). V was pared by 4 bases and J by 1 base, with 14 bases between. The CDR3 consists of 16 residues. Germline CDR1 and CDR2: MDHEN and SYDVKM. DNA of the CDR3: TGTGCCAGCAGTTCCGTTCTCGAGCGGTCCTACAATGAGCAGTTCTTC. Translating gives CASSSVLERSYNEQFF. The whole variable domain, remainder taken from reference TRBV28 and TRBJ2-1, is DVKVTQSSRYLVKRTGEKVFLECVQDMDHENMFWYRQDPGLGLRLIYFSYDVKMKEKGDIPEGYSVSREKKERFSLILESASTNQTSMYLCASSSVLERSYNEQFFGPGTRLTVL.

The chain's CDR3 is CASRLGSYNEQFF. CDR3 DNA: TGTGCCAGCAGACTCGGGTCCTACAATGAGCAGTTCTTC. The rearrangement joins TRBV11-2 to TRBJ2-1; D unresolved. Germline lookup yields CDR1 SGHAT and CDR2 FQNNGV. The CDR3 is 13 residues long. Between the trimmed V and J ends, which lost 6 bases and 1 base, there was a span of 7 bases.

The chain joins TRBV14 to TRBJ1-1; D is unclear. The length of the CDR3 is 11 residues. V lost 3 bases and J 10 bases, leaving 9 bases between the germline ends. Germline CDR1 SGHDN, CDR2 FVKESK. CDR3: CASSHGRVAFF. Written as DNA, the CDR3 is TGTGCCAGCAGCCACGGGAGGGTAGCTTTCTTT.

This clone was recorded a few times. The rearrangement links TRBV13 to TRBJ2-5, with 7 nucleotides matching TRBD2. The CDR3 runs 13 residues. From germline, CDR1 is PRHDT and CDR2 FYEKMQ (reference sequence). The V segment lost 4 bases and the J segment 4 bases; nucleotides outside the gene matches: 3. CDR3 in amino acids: CASSSGLGETQYF. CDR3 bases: TGTGCCAGCAGCTCAGGACTAGGAGAGACCCAGTACTTC.

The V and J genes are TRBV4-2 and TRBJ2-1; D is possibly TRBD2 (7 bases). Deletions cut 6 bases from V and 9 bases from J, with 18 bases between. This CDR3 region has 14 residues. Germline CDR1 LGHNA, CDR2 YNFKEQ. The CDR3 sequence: CASRGGTPGPEQFF. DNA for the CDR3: TGTGCCAGCAGGGGGGGGACACCCGGTCCTGAGCAGTTCTTC.

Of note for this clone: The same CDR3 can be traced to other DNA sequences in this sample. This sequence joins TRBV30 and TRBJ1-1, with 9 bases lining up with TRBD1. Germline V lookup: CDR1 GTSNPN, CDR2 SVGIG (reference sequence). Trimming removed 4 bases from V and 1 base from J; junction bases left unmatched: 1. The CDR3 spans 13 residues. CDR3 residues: CAWKDRGNTEAFF. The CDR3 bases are TGTGCCTGGAAGGACAGGGGGAACACTGAAGCTTTCTTT.

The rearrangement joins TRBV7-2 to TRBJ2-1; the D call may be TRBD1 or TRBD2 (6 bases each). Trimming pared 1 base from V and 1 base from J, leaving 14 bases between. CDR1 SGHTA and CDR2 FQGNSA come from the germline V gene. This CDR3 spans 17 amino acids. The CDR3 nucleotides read TGTGCCAGCAGCTTAGGGCAGGGGAGGAGTTCCTACAATGAGCAGTTCTTC. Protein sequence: CASSLGQGRSSYNEQFF.

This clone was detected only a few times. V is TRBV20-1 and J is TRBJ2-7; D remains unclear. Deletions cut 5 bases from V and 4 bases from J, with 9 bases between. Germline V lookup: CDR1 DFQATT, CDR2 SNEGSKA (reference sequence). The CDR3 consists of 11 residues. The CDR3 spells CSADDVYEQYF. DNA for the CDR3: TGCAGTGCTGACGACGTATACGAGCAGTACTTC.

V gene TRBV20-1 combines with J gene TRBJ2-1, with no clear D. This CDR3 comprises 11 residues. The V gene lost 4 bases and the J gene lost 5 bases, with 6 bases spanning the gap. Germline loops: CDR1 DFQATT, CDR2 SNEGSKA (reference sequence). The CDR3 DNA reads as TGCAGTGCTAACAGTAACAATGAGCAGTTCTTC. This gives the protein CSANSNNEQFF.

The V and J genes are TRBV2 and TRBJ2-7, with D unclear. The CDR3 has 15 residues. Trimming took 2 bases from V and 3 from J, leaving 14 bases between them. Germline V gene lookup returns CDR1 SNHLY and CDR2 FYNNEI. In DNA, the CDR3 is TGTGCCAGCAGTGAAAGATTAGAACAGATCTACGAGCAGTACTTC. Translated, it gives CASSERLEQIYEQYF. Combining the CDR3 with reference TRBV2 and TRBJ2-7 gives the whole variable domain EPEVTQTPSHQVTQMGQEVILRCVPISNHLYFYWYRQILGQKVEFLVSFYNNEISEKSEIFDDQFSVERPDGSNFTLKIRSTKLEDSAMYFCASSERLEQIYEQYFGPGTRLTVT.

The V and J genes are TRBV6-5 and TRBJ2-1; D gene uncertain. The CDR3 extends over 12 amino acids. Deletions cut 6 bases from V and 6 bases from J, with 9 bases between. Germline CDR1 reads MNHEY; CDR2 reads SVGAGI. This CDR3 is CASSPDSNEQFF. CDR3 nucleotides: TGTGCCAGCAGCCCCGACTCCAATGAGCAGTTCTTC.

DNA for the CDR3: TGCAGCGTTGACCAGTTTTCCAATGAGCAGTTCTTC. Protein product: CSVDQFSNEQFF. This sequence joins TRBV29-1 and TRBJ2-1, with D uncertain. CDR1 is SQVTM and CDR2 is ANQGSEA in the germline V gene. The CDR3 extends over 12 amino acids. The ends were cut back, 3 bases at V and 6 bases at J, with 9 bases in the middle.

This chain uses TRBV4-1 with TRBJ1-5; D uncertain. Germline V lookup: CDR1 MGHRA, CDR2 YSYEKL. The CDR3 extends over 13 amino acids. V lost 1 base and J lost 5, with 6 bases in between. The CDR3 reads CASSQGGDQPQHF. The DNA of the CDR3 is TGCGCCAGCAGCCAAGGGGGAGATCAGCCCCAGCATTTT.

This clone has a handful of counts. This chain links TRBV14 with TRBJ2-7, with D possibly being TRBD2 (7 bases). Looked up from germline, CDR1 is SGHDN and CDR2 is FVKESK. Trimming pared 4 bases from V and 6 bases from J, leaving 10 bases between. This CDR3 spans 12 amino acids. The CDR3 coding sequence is TGTGCCAGCAGCCCCGGGGGGCCCGAGCAGTACTTC. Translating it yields CASSPGGPEQYF.

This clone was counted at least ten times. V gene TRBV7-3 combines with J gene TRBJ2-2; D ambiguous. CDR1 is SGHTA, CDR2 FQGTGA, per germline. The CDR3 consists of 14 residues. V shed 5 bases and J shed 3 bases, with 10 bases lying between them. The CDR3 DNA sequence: TGTGCCAGCAGCCGAAGGTGGTACACCGGGGAGCTGTTTTTT. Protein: CASSRRWYTGELFF. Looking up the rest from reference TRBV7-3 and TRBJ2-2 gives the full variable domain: GAGVSQTPSNKVTEKGKYVELRCDPISGHTALYWYRQSLGQGPEFLIYFQGTGAADDSGLPNDRFFAVRPEGSVSTLKIQRTERGDSAVYLCASSRRWYTGELFFGEGSRLTVL.

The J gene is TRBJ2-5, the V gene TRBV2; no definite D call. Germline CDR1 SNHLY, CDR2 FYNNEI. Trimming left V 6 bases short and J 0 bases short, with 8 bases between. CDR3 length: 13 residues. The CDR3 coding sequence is TGTGCCAGCAGAGTATTGTACCAAGAGACCCAGTACTTC. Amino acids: CASRVLYQETQYF. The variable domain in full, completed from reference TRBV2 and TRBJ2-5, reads EPEVTQTPSHQVTQMGQEVILRCVPISNHLYFYWYRQILGQKVEFLVSFYNNEISEKSEIFDDQFSVERPDGSNFTLKIRSTKLEDSAMYFCASRVLYQETQYFGPGTRLLVL.

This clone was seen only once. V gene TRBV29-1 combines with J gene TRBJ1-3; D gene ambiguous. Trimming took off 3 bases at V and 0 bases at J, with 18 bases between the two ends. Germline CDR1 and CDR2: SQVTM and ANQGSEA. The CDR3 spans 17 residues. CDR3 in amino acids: CSVEGLQSPSSGNTIYF. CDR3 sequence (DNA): TGCAGCGTTGAGGGTTTACAGAGTCCGAGCTCTGGAAACACCATATATTTT.

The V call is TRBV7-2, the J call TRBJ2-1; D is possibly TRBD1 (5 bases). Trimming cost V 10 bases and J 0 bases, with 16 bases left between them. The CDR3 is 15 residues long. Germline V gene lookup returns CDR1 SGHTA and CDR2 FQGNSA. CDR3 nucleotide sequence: TGTGCCATCGAGACGGTTGACAGCTCCTACAATGAGCAGTTCTTC. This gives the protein CAIETVDSSYNEQFF.

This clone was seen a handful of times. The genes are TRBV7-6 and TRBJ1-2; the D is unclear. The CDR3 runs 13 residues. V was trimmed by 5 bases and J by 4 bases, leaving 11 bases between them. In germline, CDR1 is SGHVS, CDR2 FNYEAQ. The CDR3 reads CASSLQVLYGYTF. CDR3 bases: TGTGCCAGCAGCCTCCAAGTCCTCTATGGCTACACCTTC.